Below, 17 T cell receptor beta chains from the same sample are listed, as sequenced in a study of shared clonotypes between healthy human individuals. Sequencing was performed with immunoSEQ multiplex PCR; in TCRdb, only in-frame clones are kept and a portion is missing. The profile shows over 2 million clones, around 93% of them singletons. The sequenced material came from naive CD4+ T cells from PBMCs. Indicated subset: CD45RA+ positively selected. These receptors came from a man between 18 and 35 years old in good health. Some clones in this sample may be carry-over from other donors' samples.

V and J are TRBV5-4 and TRBJ2-2; TRBD2 aligns across 9 bases. This CDR3 has 16 amino acids. Germline CDR1 reads SGHNT; CDR2 reads YYREEE (reference sequence). J gave up 7 bases and V 4 bases, and 11 bases lay outside the gene matches. In DNA, the CDR3 is TGTGCCAGCAGCCCCCTCGCGGGAGGGCAAAACGGGGAGCTGTTTTTT. It is translated as CASSPLAGGQNGELFF.

The chain joins TRBV11-2 to TRBJ2-1; possibly TRBD1 for D (7 bases). Germline V gene sequence: CDR1 SGHAT, CDR2 FQNNGV. Trimming left V 3 bases short and J 8 bases short, with 14 bases between. The CDR3 is 14 amino acids. The CDR3 loop is CASSFNRGLDEQFF. The CDR3 region has the DNA TGTGCCAGCAGCTTCAACAGGGGACTCGATGAGCAGTTCTTC.

The V gene is TRBV6-1, the J gene TRBJ2-7; no definite D call. V was cut by 0 bases and J by 5 bases, with 11 bases left in between. This CDR3 spans 14 amino acids. Germline-derived CDR1 and CDR2 are MNHNS and SASEGT. The CDR3 loop is CASSEANDRDEQYF. Here the CDR3 DNA reads TGTGCCAGCAGTGAAGCTAACGACCGGGACGAGCAGTACTTC.

The chain joins TRBV6-5 to TRBJ2-7, with 7 bases matching TRBD2. V trimming: 8 bases; J trimming: 0 bases; junction bases outside the gene matches: 1. Germline-derived CDR1 and CDR2 are MNHEY and SVGAGI. This CDR3 is 12 amino acids long. The CDR3 loop is CASAGVSYEQYF. The DNA of the CDR3 is TGTGCCAGCGCGGGAGTCTCCTACGAGCAGTACTTC.

The V call is TRBV6-5, the J call TRBJ1-5; D remains ambiguous. Germline assignment: CDR1 MNHEY and CDR2 SVGAGI. V was cut by 4 bases and J by 3 bases, with 10 bases left in between. This CDR3 region has 14 residues. CDR3 in amino acids: CASSFGGLNQPQHF. CDR3 bases: TGTGCCAGCAGTTTCGGAGGGCTCAATCAGCCCCAGCATTTT.

This clone was seen once. The chain joins TRBV28 to TRBJ2-1; 9 positions agree with TRBD2. After removal of 6 bases from V and 0 bases from J, the junction contained 12 bases not matched to a gene. From germline, CDR1 is MDHEN and CDR2 SYDVKM. The CDR3 extends over 18 amino acids. The CDR3 DNA is TGTGCCAGCAGCCTGGGGGGGCTAGCGGGGATCTCCTACAATGAGCAGTTCTTC. Its protein product is CASSLGGLAGISYNEQFF. The full variable domain, completed using reference TRBV28 and TRBJ2-1, is DVKVTQSSRYLVKRTGEKVFLECVQDMDHENMFWYRQDPGLGLRLIYFSYDVKMKEKGDIPEGYSVSREKKERFSLILESASTNQTSMYLCASSLGGLAGISYNEQFFGPGTRLTVL.

This chain connects TRBV6-5 to TRBJ2-7; no firm D call. The germline V gene has CDR1 MNHEY and CDR2 SVGAGI. CDR3 length: 14 residues. V lost 2 bases to trimming and J lost 2 bases, with 10 bases between them. CDR3 residues: CASSYIGQAYEQYF. The CDR3 bases are TGTGCCAGCAGTTACATAGGGCAGGCCTACGAGCAGTACTTC.

The chain is built from TRBV6-1 and TRBJ2-1; 10 bases align to TRBD2. Germline lookup yields CDR1 MNHNS and CDR2 SASEGT. J lost 8 bases, V lost 6 bases, and 16 bases had no gene match. The CDR3 runs 17 residues. CDR3 in amino acids: CASSETITSGMEDEQFF. The CDR3, as DNA: TGTGCCAGCAGCGAAACCATTACTAGCGGGATGGAAGATGAGCAGTTCTTC.

The V and J genes are TRBV9 and TRBJ2-7; maybe TRBD2 (6 bases). V was pared by 0 bases and J by 3 bases, with 10 bases between. The CDR3 consists of 14 residues. The germline gives CDR1 SGDLS, CDR2 YYNGEE. CDR3 in amino acids: CASSVDGSGYEQYF. As DNA, the CDR3 is TGTGCCAGCAGCGTAGACGGGAGTGGCTACGAGCAGTACTTC.

The rearrangement uses TRBV19 and TRBJ1-2; D is undetermined. V lost 8 bases, J lost 0 bases, and 13 bases lay in between. This CDR3 region has 14 residues. Germline V gene lookup returns CDR1 LNHDA and CDR2 SQIVND (reference sequence). For the CDR3, the DNA is TGTGCCAGTGGTGGGTACGGGGCTAACTATGGCTACACCTTC. Encoded protein: CASGGYGANYGYTF.

Turning to this clone: The sample has other DNA sequences that encode this CDR3 too. J is TRBJ2-1 and V is TRBV11-3, with TRBD2 matching over 13 bases. V lost 1 base to trimming and J lost 6 bases; unmatched junction nucleotides: 0. This CDR3 is built from 15 residues. Germline values: CDR1 SGHNT, CDR2 YENEEA. CDR3 nucleotide sequence: TGTGCCAGCAGCTTAGGACTAGCGGGAGGCAATGAGCAGTTCTTC. Residues: CASSLGLAGGNEQFF.

The chain is built from TRBV9 and TRBJ1-2; tentative D call: TRBD1 (6 bases). The CDR3 runs 16 residues. V lost 0 bases and J lost 0, with 12 bases in between. Germline CDR1 reads SGDLS; CDR2 reads YYNGEE. Here the CDR3 reads CASSVAERGTNYGYTF. CDR3 in DNA: TGTGCCAGCAGCGTAGCTGAGAGGGGGACTAACTATGGCTACACCTTC.

The chain links TRBV18 to TRBJ2-2; D is tentatively TRBD1 or TRBD2 (5 bases each). Per germline, CDR1 KGHSH and CDR2 LQKENI. CDR3 size: 17 residues. V dropped 3 bases and J dropped 3 bases, with 17 bases sitting between them. The DNA of the CDR3 is TGTGCCAGCTCACCCAACCTAGAGGGGAGCTACACCGGGGAGCTGTTTTTT. Amino acids: CASSPNLEGSYTGELFF.

V is TRBV9 and J is TRBJ1-5; D call uncertain. The CDR3 is 15 residues long. The V gene's germline CDR1 is SGDLS and CDR2 YYNGEE. The germline V and J ends were trimmed by 0 bases and 7 bases, with 14 bases remaining between them. The CDR3 bases are TGTGCCAGCAGCGTAGATTGGGCGGAGGACCAGCCCCAGCATTTT. Translated: CASSVDWAEDQPQHF.

The sample holds a few counts of this clone. The chain is built from TRBV29-1 and TRBJ1-1, with 11 positions matching TRBD1. The CDR3 runs 16 residues. V shed 2 bases, J shed 3 bases, and the junction held 8 bases outside the gene matches. Looked up from germline, CDR1 is SQVTM and CDR2 is ANQGSEA. CDR3 sequence reads: CSVEPGTGGIYTEAFF. The CDR3 DNA reads as TGCAGCGTTGAACCGGGGACAGGGGGAATTTACACTGAAGCTTTCTTT.

The chain is built from TRBV11-3 and TRBJ1-2, with D tentatively TRBD1 (5 bases). The V gene lost 5 bases and the J gene lost 2 bases, with 9 bases spanning the gap. Germline loops: CDR1 SGHNT, CDR2 YENEEA. The CDR3 consists of 13 residues. This CDR3 is CASSRGRNYGYTF. The CDR3 nucleotides are TGTGCCAGCAGCCGGGGACGGAACTATGGCTACACCTTC.

The chain has TRBV9 and TRBJ2-1; D uncertain. Trimming pared 4 bases from V and 0 bases from J, leaving 14 bases between. CDR3 length: 16 amino acids. The germline V gene has CDR1 SGDLS and CDR2 YYNGEE. This chain's CDR3 is CASSSVPLSSYNEQFF. As DNA, the CDR3 is TGTGCCAGCAGCTCTGTCCCCCTGAGCTCCTACAATGAGCAGTTCTTC.